This TCR beta chain was sequenced in a study of blood T cell repertoires in COVID-19. Study in general: Material from acute and convalescent COVID-19 was sourced from the United States, Italy and Spain. Sources were T cells, B-cell-depleted T cells, or PBMCs; the material itself was cDNA or gDNA.

Patients at the Seattle site were enrolled during active infection and followed longitudinally. Original processing methods: Estimation of nucleated cell counts was performed using reference gene primer amplification. Profiled with immunoSEQ multiplex PCR; TCRdb holds only in-frame clones, not every one. Clone size and the V and J calls come from that table; the DNA yielded D and trimming. The sample records about 250,000 clones, roughly 86% being singletons. Germline V lookup: CDR1 SNHLY, CDR2 FYNNEI. The V and J ends lost 1 base and 0 bases, in that order; junction bases with no gene match: 15. The CDR3 is 20 residues long.

This rearrangement joins TRBV2 to TRBJ1-1; the match to TRBD1 covers 9 bases. Material for sequencing was peripheral blood. The TCR sequence derives from a woman aged 80 or over with COVID-19, enrolled during active disease. CDR3 sequence (DNA): TGTGCCAGCAGTGAAGGTTTTTGGGACAGGGCCTTTAACATGAACACTGAAGCTTTCTTT. Encoded protein: CASSEGFWDRAFNMNTEAFF.